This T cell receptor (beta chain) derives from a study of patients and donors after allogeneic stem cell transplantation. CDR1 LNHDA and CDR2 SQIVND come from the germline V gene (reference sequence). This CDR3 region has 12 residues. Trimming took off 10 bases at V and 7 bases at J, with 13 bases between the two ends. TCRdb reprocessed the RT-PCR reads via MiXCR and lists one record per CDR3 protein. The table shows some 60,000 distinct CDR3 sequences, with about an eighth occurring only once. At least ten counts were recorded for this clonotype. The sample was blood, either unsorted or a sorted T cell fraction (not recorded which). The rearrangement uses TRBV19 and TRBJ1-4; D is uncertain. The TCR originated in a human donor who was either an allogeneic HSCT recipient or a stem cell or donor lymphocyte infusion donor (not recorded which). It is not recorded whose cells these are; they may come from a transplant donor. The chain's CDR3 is CATGERGEKLFF. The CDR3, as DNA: TGTGCCACCGGCGAACGGGGTGAAAAACTGTTTTTT.